This T cell receptor (beta chain) originates from a study of graft-versus-host responses after intestinal transplantation. The wider study: Isolated intestinal, liver-intestinal, or multivisceral transplants were what recipients had. Following induction with anti-thymocyte globulin, all recipients were given tacrolimus and steroids for about 3 years.

The germline gives CDR1 MNHNS, CDR2 SASEGT. V shed 6 bases and J shed 4 bases, with 13 bases lying between them. The CDR3 spans 14 residues. The method was immunoSEQ multiplex PCR; TCRdb's version includes in-frame clones alone and lacks a portion of them. The sample contains 93,000 or so clones, over 85% of which appear only once. About this clone itself: The antigen remains undetermined.

Study-level results: Detection of GvH clones occurred in recipient marrow, and some had their first appearance in ileum or blood. Early post-transplant falls in HvG clones accompanied the peak levels of circulating GvH clones.

This clonotype originated in a human donor who received an intestinal transplant. The chain uses TRBV6-1 and TRBJ2-1; possibly TRBD2 for D (6 bases). This specimen consisted of unstimulated CD8+ T cells sorted from spleen or lymph node cells, obtained before intestinal transplant. CDR3 in DNA: TGTGCCAGCAGGCCGGGACTGAGGTACAATGAGCAGTTCTTC. This encodes CASRPGLRYNEQFF.